Below, 20 T cell receptor beta chains from the same sample are listed, as sequenced in a study of cytomegalovirus exposure and HLA in healthy donors. The PCR contained 60 Vbeta and 13 Jbeta primers. The repertoire was sequenced with immunoSEQ multiplex PCR; TCRdb's copy has only in-frame clones and lacks some. The sample has some 180,000 clones, approximately 80% seen once; the top ten hold approximately 2.9%. The specimen was PBMCs. The source is a female donor in good health and CMV-seronegative.

The chain recombines TRBV27 with TRBJ2-2; D ambiguous. Trimming left V 11 bases short and J 5 bases short, with 9 bases between. The CDR3 sequence is 11 residues long. Germline V CDR1 and CDR2: MNHEY, SMNVEV (reference sequence). CDR3 protein: CAPKETGELFF. The CDR3 bases are TGTGCCCCTAAGGAGACCGGGGAGCTGTTTTTT.

The rearrangement links TRBV27 to TRBJ1-2; D perhaps matches TRBD1 (6 bases). The CDR3 runs 15 residues. V lost 6 bases and J 8 bases, leaving 22 bases between the germline ends. CDR1 MNHEY and CDR2 SMNVEV come from the germline V gene (reference sequence). In nucleotides, the CDR3 is TGTGCCAGCAGGCTCTCTCCGGGACATCAGTCGGGCTACACCTTC. Translation: CASRLSPGHQSGYTF.

This clone was seen only a few times. The chain employs TRBV5-1 and TRBJ2-6; 7 positions match TRBD1. The CDR3 length is 17 residues. CDR1 and CDR2 from the germline V gene are SGHRS and YFSETQ. The V segment lost 3 bases and the J segment 0 bases; nucleotides outside the gene matches: 6. The DNA of the CDR3 is TGCGCCAGCAGCTCGGACAGGTCTAACTCTGGGGCCAACGTCCTGACTTTC. This sequence encodes CASSSDRSNSGANVLTF.

The gene calls are TRBV9 and TRBJ2-3, with 12 positions matching TRBD2. From germline, CDR1 is SGDLS and CDR2 YYNGEE. The CDR3 spans 16 residues. The trim removed 2 bases at V and 6 bases at J, leaving 7 bases unmatched. The CDR3 reads CASSVRTSGAADTQYF. CDR3 in DNA: TGTGCCAGCAGCGTCCGGACTAGCGGGGCCGCGGATACGCAGTATTTT.

The J gene is TRBJ2-1, the V gene TRBV5-1, with 7 bases matching TRBD2. The length of the CDR3 is 15 residues. The V gene's germline CDR1 is SGHRS and CDR2 YFSETQ. Losses at the gene ends were 0 bases for V and 6 bases for J; bases not matched to a gene: 6. Here the CDR3 DNA reads TGCGCCAGCAGCTTGGCCTTTCTAGCGGTCAATGAGCAGTTCTTC. This gives the protein CASSLAFLAVNEQFF.

This clone was counted a single time. This chain links TRBV7-6 with TRBJ1-1, with TRBD1 matching 7 bases. The CDR3 is made up of 14 amino acids. Trimming at V came to 4 bases and at J to 2 bases, leaving 4 bases not matched to a gene. CDR1 is SGHVS, CDR2 FNYEAQ, per germline. CDR3 protein: CASSSTGVNTEAFF. Here the CDR3 DNA reads TGTGCCAGCAGCTCTACAGGGGTCAACACTGAAGCTTTCTTT.

The V call is TRBV30, the J call TRBJ2-7; possibly TRBD2 for D (6 bases). The germline V gene encodes CDR1 GTSNPN and CDR2 SVGIG (reference sequence). This CDR3 spans 14 amino acids. The ends were cut back, 7 bases at V and 2 bases at J, with 18 bases in the middle. The CDR3 sequence: CASTWGTAAYEQYF. The CDR3 nucleotides are TGTGCCTCAACCTGGGGGACTGCAGCCTACGAGCAGTACTTC.

The chain couples TRBV5-1 to TRBJ2-7; 7 bases are a match to TRBD1. With V trimmed by 6 bases and J by 6 bases, 12 bases remained unmatched. Per the germline V gene, CDR1 is SGHRS and CDR2 is YFSETQ. CDR3 length equals 14 residues. The CDR3 DNA is TGCGCCAGCACCTCCGGGACAGCACGCCTCGAGCAGTACTTC. It yields the protein CASTSGTARLEQYF.

The rearrangement joins TRBV19 to TRBJ2-2, with TRBD2 matching over 10 bases. Germline CDR1 is LNHDA and CDR2 is SQIVND (reference sequence). V shed 2 bases and J 7 bases; nucleotides not matched to a gene: 4. CDR3 length equals 15 residues. The CDR3 reads CASSISGRAVGELFF. CDR3 bases: TGTGCCAGTAGTATAAGCGGGAGGGCCGTCGGGGAGCTGTTTTTT.

The DNA of the CDR3 is TGTGCCAGCAGCTTAGATGTGTTAGGCACTAGCGGGATGTATGAGCAGTTCTTC. Amino acid sequence: CASSLDVLGTSGMYEQFF. This chain connects TRBV11-2 to TRBJ2-1; 10 nucleotides line up with TRBD2. The CDR3 runs 18 residues. CDR1 is SGHAT, CDR2 FQNNGV, per germline. With V trimmed by 0 bases and J by 8 bases, 13 bases remained unmatched.

This clone was seen once. V and J are TRBV30 and TRBJ2-7; no firm D call. Germline V gene sequence: CDR1 GTSNPN, CDR2 SVGIG (reference sequence). Trimming removed 1 base from V and 6 bases from J, with 13 bases in between. CDR3 length equals 13 residues. The CDR3 loop is CAWSEGSLGEQYF. The CDR3 DNA sequence: TGTGCCTGGAGTGAAGGTAGCTTGGGCGAGCAGTACTTC.

Points on this clone: The sample holds other DNA sequences that translate to the same CDR3. The chain employs TRBV20-1 and TRBJ2-3; D may be TRBD1 (5 bases). The ends were cut back, 6 bases at V and 2 bases at J, with 6 bases in the middle. CDR1 DFQATT and CDR2 SNEGSKA come from the germline V gene (reference sequence). The CDR3 totals 11 residues. The DNA for the CDR3 is TGCAGTGCGGGGCACACAGATACGCAGTATTTT. It translates to CSAGHTDTQYF.

The chain carries TRBV18 and TRBJ2-1; TRBD2 aligns across 9 bases. Germline CDR1 reads KGHSH; CDR2 reads LQKENI. Germline trimming cut 1 base from V and 7 bases from J; bases unmatched to any gene: 5. The CDR3 is made up of 15 amino acids. The DNA for the CDR3 is TGTGCCAGCTCACCACAAAGCGGGGGGACTAATGAGCAGTTCTTC. Translated: CASSPQSGGTNEQFF.

The CDR3 loop reads CAISEGTAYTEAFF. The CDR3 DNA reads as TGTGCCATCAGTGAGGGGACAGCTTACACTGAAGCTTTCTTT. V and J are TRBV10-3 and TRBJ1-1; 7 bases match TRBD1. This CDR3 spans 14 amino acids. The ends lost 2 bases at V and 3 bases at J; junction bases unmatched: 3. Germline CDR1 reads ENHRY; CDR2 reads SYGVKD.

CDR3 sequence reads: CASSPKSSGANVLTF. CDR3 nucleotide sequence: TGTGCCAGCTCACCTAAGAGCTCTGGGGCCAACGTCCTGACTTTC. The chain recombines TRBV18 with TRBJ2-6; D remains unclear. V was pared by 3 bases and J by 0 bases, with 6 bases between. CDR1 is KGHSH, CDR2 LQKENI, per germline. The CDR3 loop spans 15 amino acids.

The V call is TRBV6-5, the J call TRBJ2-1; TRBD1 matches 7 bases. V dropped 2 bases and J dropped 8; count of bases not matched to a gene: 9. There are 15 residues in the CDR3. CDR1 is MNHEY, CDR2 SVGAGI, per germline. The CDR3 loop reads CASSYIRTGRDEQFF. CDR3 sequence (DNA): TGTGCCAGCAGTTACATACGGACAGGTAGGGATGAGCAGTTCTTC.

The chain has TRBV4-1 and TRBJ2-7; D gene unclear. The CDR3 is 13 residues long. Trimming took off 0 bases at V and 2 bases at J, with 5 bases between the two ends. The germline V gene encodes CDR1 MGHRA and CDR2 YSYEKL. The CDR3 nucleotides are TGCGCCAGCAGCCAAGACTTCGCCTACGAGCAGTACTTC. Translating gives CASSQDFAYEQYF.

This chain links TRBV28 with TRBJ1-3, with D tentatively TRBD1 (6 bases). Germline CDR1 is MDHEN and CDR2 is SYDVKM. This CDR3 is 15 amino acids long. V gave up 5 bases and J gave up 0 bases, with 11 bases separating them. The CDR3 protein is CASSPTRGSGNTIYF. The CDR3 DNA reads as TGTGCCAGCAGTCCTACCAGGGGCTCTGGAAACACCATATATTTT.

This chain links TRBV5-6 with TRBJ2-7; D is unresolved. The V end was cut by 0 bases, the J end by 3 bases, with 22 bases between. Germline V gene lookup returns CDR1 SGHDT and CDR2 YYEEEE. The CDR3 contains 18 residues. The CDR3 here is CASSLDYTAGFLLYEQYF. The CDR3 DNA reads as TGTGCCAGCAGCTTGGATTATACCGCCGGTTTTCTCCTCTACGAGCAGTACTTC.

V and J are TRBV5-1 and TRBJ2-7; the D gene is possibly TRBD2 (7 bases). Germline V lookup: CDR1 SGHRS, CDR2 YFSETQ. CDR3 length: 18 residues. Trimming stripped 1 base from V and 7 bases from J, with 27 bases between. CDR3 sequence reads: CASSLSPGGGTTPREQYF. CDR3 DNA: TGCGCCAGCAGCTTGTCCCCGGGAGGAGGGACAACTCCCCGGGAGCAGTACTTC.